The T cell receptor (beta chain) described here comes from a study of T cells in Graves' hyperthyroidism and ophthalmopathy. There are many counts of this clonotype. Germline V gene sequence: CDR1 SGHVS, CDR2 FQNEAQ. The CDR3 sequence is 18 residues long. Trimming removed 3 bases from V and 2 bases from J; junction bases left unmatched: 10. Amplification of TCR beta CDR3 regions was performed using RNA transcripts as template. The HTBI primer set was used in a first-round RT-PCR of the TCR CDR3. TCRdb reprocessed the multiplex PCR reads via MiXCR and lists one record per CDR3 protein. This sample has approximately 430,000 distinct CDR3 sequences, with 15% to 17% found just once.

The receptor comes from a woman aged 18-29 years with Graves' hyperthyroidism. Sequences were obtained from blood. The gene calls are TRBV7-8 and TRBJ2-7; TRBD2 matches 13 bases. CDR3 amino acids: CASSFLRLAGGTTYEQYF. DNA of the CDR3: TGTGCCAGCAGCTTCTTAAGACTAGCGGGAGGAACTACCTACGAGCAGTACTTC.